The 27 T cell receptor beta chains below come from one sample, sequenced in a study of T-cell reconstitution after alpha-beta-depleted transplantation in children. Construction of the TCRbeta library involved unique molecular identifiers. TCRdb re-analysed the PCR reads in MiXCR, keeping a single row per CDR3 protein. Counted here are approximately 650,000 distinct CDR3 sequences, around 13% occurring once; the ten biggest clones make up around 0.79%. This specimen consisted of PBMCs, obtained before TCRalphabeta/CD19-depleted stem cell transplant. Every receptor here comes from a girl aged 2 to 9 with congenital amegakaryocytic thrombocytopenia, due to receive a stem cell transplant.

This clonotype was detected only a few times. The chain carries TRBV7-8 and TRBJ1-5, with D possibly being TRBD1 (5 bases). This CDR3 contains 16 residues. V was clipped by 8 bases and J by 2 bases, with 19 bases between them. Germline CDR1 and CDR2: SGHVS and FQNEAQ. CDR3 DNA sequence: TGTGCCAGCCGGGCGGGGCCTTTAGGGGGCAATCAGCCCCAGCATTTT. Amino acid sequence: CASRAGPLGGNQPQHF.

On this clonotype itself: This sequence may be a read error, since a much larger clone differs from it by one base. The chain links TRBV5-1 to TRBJ2-5, with TRBD2 as a possible D gene (6 bases). The length of the CDR3 is 14 residues. V was trimmed by 0 bases and J by 9 bases, leaving 15 bases between them. Germline CDR1 SGHRS, CDR2 YFSETQ. The CDR3 here is CASSLVRGIEPQYF. The CDR3 region has the DNA TGCGCCAGCAGCTTGGTACGCGGGATTGAGCCCCAGTACTTC.

This clonotype was observed at least ten times. This chain joins TRBV7-9 and TRBJ2-2; tentatively, D is TRBD1 (5 bases). The V end was cut by 5 bases, the J end by 3 bases, with 13 bases between. The germline V gene has CDR1 SEHNR and CDR2 FQNEAQ (reference sequence). CDR3 length: 15 amino acids. CDR3: CASSHRGHYTGELFF. CDR3 DNA sequence: TGTGCCAGCAGCCATCGCGGACATTACACCGGGGAGCTGTTTTTT. Drawing the rest from reference TRBV7-9 and TRBJ2-2, the complete variable domain is DTGVSQNPRHKITKRGQNVTFRCDPISEHNRLYWYRQTLGQGPEFLTYFQNEAQLEKSRLLSDRFSAERPKGSFSTLEIQRTEQGDSAMYLCASSHRGHYTGELFFGEGSRLTVL.

CDR3 loop: CSASKPASGKGEQFF. As DNA, the CDR3 is TGCAGTGCTAGTAAACCGGCTAGCGGGAAAGGTGAGCAGTTCTTC. The V and J genes are TRBV20-1 and TRBJ2-1, with TRBD2 identical over 9 bases. CDR1 DFQATT and CDR2 SNEGSKA come from the germline V gene (reference sequence). The V and J ends lost 3 bases and 9 bases, in that order; junction bases with no gene match: 12. The CDR3 is 15 amino acids.

The genes are TRBV6-5 and TRBJ2-2; 10 bases agree with TRBD2. CDR1 and CDR2 (germline): MNHEY, SVGAGI. This CDR3 region has 16 residues. The V gene end was trimmed by 4 bases and the J gene end by 4 bases; junction bases not matched to a gene: 6. CDR3 sequence (DNA): TGTGCCAGCAGTTTTCCGGGACTAGCGTCCACCGGGGAGCTGTTTTTT. This gives the protein CASSFPGLASTGELFF.

This clonotype turned up a few times. The gene calls are TRBV5-1 and TRBJ2-2, with a weak D call TRBD1 (5 bases). V lost 7 bases to trimming and J lost 5 bases, with 21 bases between them. CDR3 size: 16 residues. The V gene's germline CDR1 is SGHRS and CDR2 YFSETQ. The CDR3 DNA follows: TGCGCCAGCTCCGACGTAGGATTCAAGGGGACCGGGGAGCTGTTTTTT. It yields the protein CASSDVGFKGTGELFF. Full variable domain (remainder filled in from reference TRBV5-1 and TRBJ2-2): KAGVTQTPRYLIKTRGQQVTLSCSPISGHRSVSWYQQTPGQGLQFLFEYFSETQRNKGNFPGRFSGRQFSNSRSEMNVSTLELGDSALYLCASSDVGFKGTGELFFGEGSRLTVL.

This clonotype came up many times. The V gene is TRBV9, the J gene TRBJ2-1; 7 nucleotides agree with TRBD2. Germline loops: CDR1 SGDLS, CDR2 YYNGEE. The CDR3 loop spans 13 amino acids. V lost 6 bases, J lost 9 bases, and 9 bases stayed unmatched. The CDR3 sequence is CASNVAGEAEQFF. The DNA of the CDR3 is TGTGCCAGCAACGTGGCGGGAGAGGCTGAGCAGTTCTTC.

The chain joins TRBV20-1 to TRBJ2-1; D may correspond to TRBD1 or TRBD2 (5 bases each). Germline V gives CDR1 DFQATT, CDR2 SNEGSKA (reference sequence). This CDR3 spans 15 amino acids. V was cut by 0 bases and J by 0 bases, with 9 bases left in between. CDR3: CSARDPGTSYNEQFF. The CDR3 bases are TGCAGTGCTAGAGATCCCGGGACCTCCTACAATGAGCAGTTCTTC.

This clonotype was found many times. The rearrangement links TRBV20-1 to TRBJ2-1, with 8 bases identical to TRBD2. CDR1 is DFQATT, CDR2 SNEGSKA, per germline (reference sequence). The CDR3 runs 16 residues. After removal of 0 bases from V and 9 bases from J, the junction contained 13 bases not matched to a gene. The CDR3 DNA reads as TGCAGTGCTAGAGATCCCGGGACTAGGCGTGTCGGTGAGCAGTTCTTC. It yields the protein CSARDPGTRRVGEQFF.

This clonotype was seen many times. This chain connects TRBV7-2 to TRBJ2-1; the D gene is possibly TRBD1 (5 bases). The CDR3 runs to 13 residues. CDR1 is SGHTA, CDR2 FQGNSA, per germline. Trimming shortened V by 1 base and J by 13 bases, and 14 bases separated the two germline ends. Here the CDR3 DNA reads TGTGCCAGCAGCTTAGAAGGAAGGGGAACACAGTTCTTC. Translating gives CASSLEGRGTQFF. Full variable domain (remainder filled in from reference TRBV7-2 and TRBJ2-1): GAGVSQSPSNKVTEKGKDVELRCDPISGHTALYWYRQSLGQGLEFLIYFQGNSAPDKSGLPSDRFSAERTGGSVSTLTIQRTQQEDSAVYLCASSLEGRGTQFFGPGTRLTVL.

This chain uses TRBV5-1 with TRBJ2-1; D remains ambiguous. The V gene's germline CDR1 is SGHRS and CDR2 YFSETQ. The ends were cut back, 2 bases at V and 5 bases at J, with 17 bases in the middle. The CDR3 runs to 16 residues. CDR3 sequence (DNA): TGCGCCAGCAGCTTCTTCCGAGCGATCCCGAACAATGAGCAGTTCTTC. This sequence encodes CASSFFRAIPNNEQFF.

This clonotype was found many times. The rearrangement uses TRBV6-1 and TRBJ1-3; D is unresolved. The germline V and J ends were trimmed by 8 bases and 5 bases, with 16 bases remaining between them. Germline CDR1 reads MNHNS; CDR2 reads SASEGT. The CDR3 totals 14 residues. The CDR3 coding sequence is TGTGCCAGCCTAGACTGGAGTGGACGAAACACCATATATTTT. This gives the protein CASLDWSGRNTIYF.

The rearrangement uses TRBV4-1 and TRBJ2-3; TRBD2 agrees at 14 bases. This CDR3 is 16 amino acids long. J gave up 4 bases and V 4 bases, and 4 bases lay outside the gene matches. CDR1 is MGHRA and CDR2 is YSYEKL in the germline V gene. The CDR3: CASSLPGLAGADTQYF. The CDR3 DNA is TGCGCCAGCAGCCTACCGGGACTAGCGGGAGCAGATACGCAGTATTTT.

The chain employs TRBV5-1 and TRBJ2-6, with D uncertain. CDR3 length: 15 amino acids. Germline assignment: CDR1 SGHRS and CDR2 YFSETQ. V was shortened by 4 bases and J by 2 bases, with 10 bases between the two germline ends. The CDR3 is CASSPSTPGANVLTF. CDR3 nucleotide sequence: TGCGCCAGCAGCCCTTCGACCCCTGGGGCCAACGTCCTGACTTTC. The complete variable domain, with remaining parts taken from reference TRBV5-1 and TRBJ2-6, reads KAGVTQTPRYLIKTRGQQVTLSCSPISGHRSVSWYQQTPGQGLQFLFEYFSETQRNKGNFPGRFSGRQFSNSRSEMNVSTLELGDSALYLCASSPSTPGANVLTFGAGSRLTVL.

The chain couples TRBV5-1 to TRBJ2-6, with 9 positions matching TRBD1. The CDR3 is made up of 18 amino acids. J was trimmed by 2 bases and V by 0 bases; bases with no gene match: 6. From germline, CDR1 is SGHRS and CDR2 YFSETQ. The CDR3 protein is CASSLVGQGMAGANVLTF. DNA of the CDR3: TGCGCCAGCAGCTTGGTGGGACAGGGTATGGCTGGGGCCAACGTCCTGACTTTC. Drawing the rest from reference TRBV5-1 and TRBJ2-6, the complete variable domain is KAGVTQTPRYLIKTRGQQVTLSCSPISGHRSVSWYQQTPGQGLQFLFEYFSETQRNKGNFPGRFSGRQFSNSRSEMNVSTLELGDSALYLCASSLVGQGMAGANVLTFGAGSRLTVL.

This clonotype was observed many times. This chain joins TRBV19 and TRBJ2-1; D uncertain. The CDR3 totals 14 residues. V lost 3 bases and J lost 8, with 14 bases in between. The germline V gene encodes CDR1 LNHDA and CDR2 SQIVND (reference sequence). The CDR3 DNA reads TGTGCCAGTAGTATGCTACTATTCCCGTATGAGCAGTTCTTC. It is translated as CASSMLLFPYEQFF.

Ten or more counts support this clonotype. The rearrangement links TRBV19 to TRBJ2-7, with TRBD2 identical over 8 bases. Germline V lookup: CDR1 LNHDA, CDR2 SQIVND (reference sequence). This CDR3 is built from 14 residues. V was clipped by 6 bases and J by 0 bases; unmatched bases: 4. CDR3 region: CASSSSGYSYEQYF. The DNA for the CDR3 is TGTGCCAGTAGCTCTAGCGGGTACTCCTACGAGCAGTACTTC. Filled out from reference TRBV19 and TRBJ2-7, the complete variable domain reads DGGITQSPKYLFRKEGQNVTLSCEQNLNHDAMYWYRQDPGQGLRLIYYSQIVNDFQKGDIAEGYSVSREKKESFPLTVTSAQKNPTAFYLCASSSSGYSYEQYFGPGTRLTVT.

This clonotype was counted at least ten times. The chain has TRBV5-1 and TRBJ2-1, with D perhaps matching TRBD2 (6 bases). The V gene lost 0 bases and the J gene lost 9 bases, with 13 bases spanning the gap. Germline V lookup: CDR1 SGHRS, CDR2 YFSETQ. The CDR3 is 14 residues long. CDR3 sequence (DNA): TGCGCCAGCAGCTTGGACACTAGCAATGGTGAGCAGTTCTTC. Translated, it gives CASSLDTSNGEQFF.

CDR3 residues: CASSGLRSYEQYF. The CDR3 DNA reads as TGTGCCAGCAGCGGACTTCGGTCCTACGAGCAGTACTTC. The chain employs TRBV3-1 and TRBJ2-7; possible D gene TRBD2, 5 bases. The CDR3 loop spans 13 amino acids. V lost 5 bases and J 1 base, leaving 9 bases between the germline ends. Germline V CDR1 and CDR2: LGHDT, YNNKEL (reference sequence).

In its sample, this clonotype was seen a few times. V and J are TRBV15 and TRBJ2-1, with D perhaps assigned TRBD1 or TRBD2 (5 bases each). The CDR3 runs 17 residues. Trimming left V 0 bases short and J 4 bases short, with 16 bases between. Looked up from germline, CDR1 is LNHNV and CDR2 is YYDKDF (reference sequence). CDR3 amino acids: CATSRDLVGDGYNEQFF. The DNA for the CDR3 is TGTGCCACCAGCAGAGATCTGGTGGGGGATGGGTACAATGAGCAGTTCTTC.

This clonotype showed up many times. This sequence joins TRBV24-1 and TRBJ2-5; D ambiguous. The germline V gene has CDR1 KGHDR and CDR2 SFDVKD. This CDR3 has 13 amino acids. V was trimmed by 5 bases and J by 2 bases, leaving 8 bases between them. The CDR3 is CATSVADQETQYF. CDR3 coding DNA: TGTGCCACCAGTGTGGCAGATCAAGAGACCCAGTACTTC.

V gene TRBV7-6 combines with J gene TRBJ2-7, with TRBD2 identical over 10 bases. This CDR3 comprises 15 residues. Germline V gene lookup returns CDR1 SGHVS and CDR2 FNYEAQ. V lost 5 bases and J lost 2; bases outside the gene matches: 6. CDR3 DNA sequence: TGTGCCAGCAGCGCGCTCCTAGCGGGAGCCTACGAGCAGTACTTC. Protein sequence: CASSALLAGAYEQYF.

This chain connects TRBV5-1 to TRBJ2-3; TRBD1 agrees at 8 bases. CDR1 SGHRS and CDR2 YFSETQ come from the germline V gene. V lost 4 bases, J lost 2 bases, and 6 bases stayed unmatched. The CDR3 covers 15 residues. The CDR3 coding sequence is TGCGCCAGCAGCATTAACAGGGGGGACACAGATACGCAGTATTTT. Translated, it gives CASSINRGDTDTQYF.

The chain combines TRBV11-2 with TRBJ2-3, with D maybe TRBD1 (6 bases). Per the germline V gene, CDR1 is SGHAT and CDR2 is FQNNGV. V lost 4 bases and J lost 2, with 10 bases in between. CDR3 size: 14 residues. The CDR3 DNA is TGTGCCAGCAGCTCGGACAGAACCACAGATACGCAGTATTTT. As protein: CASSSDRTTDTQYF.

This clonotype was observed at least ten times. This chain uses TRBV4-1 with TRBJ2-3; 7 nucleotides agree with TRBD2. Germline CDR1 MGHRA, CDR2 YSYEKL. The CDR3 loop spans 15 amino acids. Losses at the gene ends were 0 bases for V and 3 bases for J; bases not matched to a gene: 3. CDR3: CASSQDRRGTDTQYF. The CDR3 nucleotides are TGCGCCAGCAGCCAAGATCGGCGGGGGACAGATACGCAGTATTTT.

This rearrangement joins TRBV10-3 to TRBJ2-1, with D perhaps matching TRBD1 (6 bases). This CDR3 has 15 residues. Looked up from germline, CDR1 is ENHRY and CDR2 is SYGVKD. V gave up 10 bases and J gave up 1 base, with 17 bases separating them. In DNA form, the CDR3 reads TGTGCCACAAATCTCTTGGGACATTCCTACAATGAGCAGTTCTTC. This codes for CATNLLGHSYNEQFF.

This clonotype occurred many times. The chain couples TRBV28 to TRBJ2-3, with a possible D match to TRBD2 (5 bases). Trimming took 5 bases from V and 6 from J, leaving 15 bases between them. The length of the CDR3 is 14 residues. In germline, CDR1 is MDHEN, CDR2 SYDVKM. CDR3 DNA: TGTGCCAGCAGTGGCTTGGCGCGGAGGGATACGCAGTATTTT. It is translated as CASSGLARRDTQYF.